The 3 T cell receptor beta chains presented below share a single source sample, sequenced in a study of blood T cell repertoires in COVID-19. This table comes from immunoSEQ multiplex PCR, and its TCRdb copy is limited to in-frame clones, with some not included. There are about 88,000 clones in the sample; 70% to 90% occur only once, and about 3% lies in the top ten. Sequencing input: peripheral blood. The receptors were sampled from a woman older than 75 with acute or convalescent COVID-19.

The chain is built from TRBV3-1 (or the pseudogene TRBV3-2) and TRBJ1-5, with 11 nucleotides matching TRBD1. Germline V CDR1 and CDR2: LGHDT, YNNKEL (reference sequence). This CDR3 is 19 amino acids long. V shed 3 bases and J 0 bases; nucleotides not matched to a gene: 10. This CDR3 reads CASSHWTWTGGFSNQPQHF. DNA for the CDR3: TGTGCCAGCAGCCACTGGACATGGACAGGGGGCTTTAGCAATCAGCCCCAGCATTTT.

With regard to this clone: The junction departs from germline at one end; a sequencing error may be responsible. This chain's CDR3 is CASSPRGGGPTDTQYF. DNA for the CDR3: TGTGCTAGCAGCCCGCGGGGCGGGGGCCCCACAGATACGCAGTATTTT. V is TRBV7-7 and J is TRBJ2-3, with D tentatively TRBD2 (7 bases). The CDR3 consists of 16 residues. Per the germline V gene, CDR1 is SSHAT and CDR2 is FNYEAQ (reference sequence).

The chain carries TRBV19 and TRBJ1-5, with D possibly being TRBD1 (6 bases). Germline CDR1 LNHDA, CDR2 SQIVND (reference sequence). The CDR3 spans 14 residues. V lost 1 base and J 2 bases, leaving 6 bases between the germline ends. CDR3 sequence: CASSIGTGNQPQHF. In DNA form, the CDR3 reads TGTGCCAGTAGTATAGGGACAGGCAATCAGCCCCAGCATTTT. Complete variable domain (other parts from reference TRBV19 and TRBJ1-5): DGGITQSPKYLFRKEGQNVTLSCEQNLNHDAMYWYRQDPGQGLRLIYYSQIVNDFQKGDIAEGYSVSREKKESFPLTVTSAQKNPTAFYLCASSIGTGNQPQHFGDGTRLSIL.